The entry below describes one T cell receptor beta chain. The antigen it recognizes is unknown. There are no base qualities to consult, and no much larger clone falls within one base. Other DNA sequences in this sample translate to the same CDR3. This entry comes from a study of ipilimumab plus nivolumab after autologous stem cell transplantation listed by TCRdb under 2021. Some background on the complete study: A median of about five ipilimumab doses and roughly eight nivolumab doses was received by trial patients. The intent-to-treat population of the trial consisted of some 40 patients. The DLBCL cohort included primary refractory and relapsed disease, with 18-month progression-free survival of around 88% and 27% respectively. Patients with high-risk diffuse large B cell lymphoma, mature T cell lymphoma, or multiple myeloma undergoing autologous transplant were enrolled in the trial. Overall study outcomes, separate from this receptor: Combined checkpoint inhibition appeared tolerable as post-transplant consolidation, according to the authors' conclusion. The authors stated that profiles of the T cell receptor repertoire, regulatory T cell phenotype and gut microbiota provided a biologic rationale for studying this approach further.

Starting 14 to 28 days after the autologous transplant, patients began checkpoint therapy, which included ipilimumab at 1 mg/kg intravenously on day 1 of selected weeks. Nivolumab was given at 3 mg/kg intravenously on day 1 of weeks 1, 4, 7, 10, and every two weeks through week 26. Combined checkpoint inhibition with ipilimumab and nivolumab as consolidation after autologous stem cell transplantation was tested in a Phase Ib clinical trial. The junction carries 15 bases between V and J, which are trimmed by 4 bases and 1 base respectively. The CDR3 starts with the cysteine, ends with the phenylalanine, and has 16 residues. Only the CDR3 region is kept as DNA, spanning 48 bases read in frame from base 1. The germline V gene sets CDR1 to SGDLS and CDR2 to YYNGEE. Receptor libraries were prepared by the immunoSEQ multiplex PCR assay. Drawn from immuneACCESS, this table holds only the in-frame rearrangements with V and J called that TCRdb kept. Clones are partly lost; checked studies trace under half to an unresolved V gene and leave the rest unexplained. The sample table lists about 18,000 clones, more than 65% of them with a count of one. The biggest ten clones account for about a tenth of the sample.

This clonotype was obtained from a male donor with diffuse large B-cell lymphoma. The V and J segments used are TRBV9 and TRBJ2-1; TRBD2 is perhaps the D gene, given 5 matching bases. The sample in question was PBMCs, obtained in a trial of ipilimumab plus nivolumab as post-transplant consolidation. Here is the DNA: TGTGCCAGCAGCCTTACTGAGCGGCCATCCTACAATGAGCAGTTCTTC. Its protein product is CASSLTERPSYNEQFF.